The entry below gives a single T cell receptor beta chain sequence along with its context. These data come from a study of blood T cell repertoires in COVID-19. Study-wide background: COVID-19 samples, acute and convalescent, were from the United States, Italy and Spain. Sources were T cells, B-cell-depleted T cells, or PBMCs; the material itself was cDNA or gDNA.

This CDR3 has 15 residues. The germline V and J ends were trimmed by 6 bases and 1 base, with 15 bases remaining between them. Per the germline V gene, CDR1 is MNHEY and CDR2 is SVGAGI. In the authors' workflow: Scientists estimated how many nucleated cells there were by amplifying reference gene primers. The repertoire was sequenced with immunoSEQ multiplex PCR; TCRdb's copy has only in-frame clones and lacks some. V and J calls and clone size follow that table, whereas D and trimming were derived from the DNA. This repertoire shows 200,000 to 250,000 clones, about nine tenths found once; its top ten account for roughly 2.5%.

Material for sequencing was peripheral blood. The receptor was isolated from an older woman with acute or convalescent COVID-19. V usage is TRBV6-5 and J usage is TRBJ1-1; D uncertain. As DNA, the CDR3 is TGTGCCAGCAGCAGCAGAGGTGCCGGGAACACTGAAGCTTTCTTT. Its translation is CASSSRGAGNTEAFF.